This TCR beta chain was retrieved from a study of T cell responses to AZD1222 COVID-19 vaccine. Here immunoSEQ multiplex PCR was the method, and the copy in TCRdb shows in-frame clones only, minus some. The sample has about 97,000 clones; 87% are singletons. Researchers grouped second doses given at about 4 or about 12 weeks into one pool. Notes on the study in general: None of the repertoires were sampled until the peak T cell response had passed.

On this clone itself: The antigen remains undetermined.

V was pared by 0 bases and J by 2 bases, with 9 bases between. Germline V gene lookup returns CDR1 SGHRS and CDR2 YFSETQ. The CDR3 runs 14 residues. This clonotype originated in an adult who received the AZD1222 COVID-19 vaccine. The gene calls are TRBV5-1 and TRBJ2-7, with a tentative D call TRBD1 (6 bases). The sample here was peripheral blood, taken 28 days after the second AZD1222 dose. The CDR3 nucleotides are TGCGCCAGCAGCTTGGGGTACAGGGCCTACGAGCAGTACTTC. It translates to CASSLGYRAYEQYF.